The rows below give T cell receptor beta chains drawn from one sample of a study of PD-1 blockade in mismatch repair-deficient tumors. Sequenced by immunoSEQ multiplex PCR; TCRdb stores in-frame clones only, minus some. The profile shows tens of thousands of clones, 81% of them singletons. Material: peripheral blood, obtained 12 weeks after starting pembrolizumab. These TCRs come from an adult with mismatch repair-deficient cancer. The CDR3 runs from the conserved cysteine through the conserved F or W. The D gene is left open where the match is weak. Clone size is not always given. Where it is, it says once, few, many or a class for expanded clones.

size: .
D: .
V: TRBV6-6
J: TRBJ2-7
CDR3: CASSYSGHPEQYF
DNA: TGTGCCAGCAGTTACTCGGGACATCCCGAGCAGTACTTC

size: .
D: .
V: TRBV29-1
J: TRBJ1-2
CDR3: CSVEAQGYYGYTF
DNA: TGCAGCGTTGAAGCCCAGGGGTACTATGGCTACACCTTC

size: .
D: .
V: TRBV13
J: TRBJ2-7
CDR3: CASSSAWTSGNEQYF
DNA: TGTGCCAGCAGCTCCGCCTGGACATCGGGGAACGAGCAGTACTTC

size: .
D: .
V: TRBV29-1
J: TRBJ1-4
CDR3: CSVSGWANEKLFF
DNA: TGCAGCGTTTCGGGGTGGGCTAATGAAAAACTGTTTTTT

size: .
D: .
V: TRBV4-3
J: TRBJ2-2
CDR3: CASSLSMSEPPNTGELFF
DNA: TGCGCCAGCAGCCTTTCTATGAGTGAGCCCCCGAACACCGGGGAGCTGTTTTTT

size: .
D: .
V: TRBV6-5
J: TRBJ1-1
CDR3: CASRTGSMNTEAFF
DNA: TGTGCCAGCAGAACCGGGTCCATGAACACTGAAGCTTTCTTT

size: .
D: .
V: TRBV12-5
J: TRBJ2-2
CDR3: CASGLEHPLFF
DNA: TGTGCTAGTGGTTTAGAACATCCCCTGTTTTTT

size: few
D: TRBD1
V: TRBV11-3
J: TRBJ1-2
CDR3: CASSLSGQGGYYGYTF
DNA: TGTGCCAGCAGCTTAAGCGGACAGGGGGGATACTATGGCTACACCTTC

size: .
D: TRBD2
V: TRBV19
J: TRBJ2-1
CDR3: CASLGAGVGVFF
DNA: TGTGCCAGTTTAGGGGCGGGAGTCGGGGTGTTCTTC

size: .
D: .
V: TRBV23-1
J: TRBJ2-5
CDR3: CASSAITGWQETQYF
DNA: TGCGCCAGCAGCGCCATTACAGGGTGGCAAGAGACCCAGTACTTC

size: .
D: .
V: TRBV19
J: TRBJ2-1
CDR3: CASRQDVYNEQFF
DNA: TGTGCCAGTAGGCAGGACGTATACAATGAGCAGTTCTTC

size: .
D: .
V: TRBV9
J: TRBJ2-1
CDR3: CASSVQGLRDEQFF
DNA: TGTGCCAGCAGCGTACAGGGACTCCGCGATGAGCAGTTCTTC

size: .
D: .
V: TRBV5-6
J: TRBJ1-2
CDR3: CASSSPARYGYTF
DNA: TGTGCCAGCAGCTCCCCTGCTCGATATGGCTACACCTTC

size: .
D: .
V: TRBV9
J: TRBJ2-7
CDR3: CASSVYPGEIYEQYF
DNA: TGTGCCAGCAGCGTATATCCGGGAGAGATTTACGAGCAGTACTTC

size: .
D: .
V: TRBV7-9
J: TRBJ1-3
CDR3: CASSRDGNSGNTIYF
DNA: TGTGCCAGCAGCCGCGACGGTAACTCTGGAAACACCATATATTTT

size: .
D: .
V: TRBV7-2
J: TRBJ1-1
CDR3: CASSLDPRNTEAFF
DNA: TGTGCCAGCAGCTTAGACCCAAGGAACACTGAAGCTTTCTTT

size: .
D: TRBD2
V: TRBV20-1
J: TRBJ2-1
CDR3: CSAVGLEEFF
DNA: TGCAGTGCTGTGGGACTAGAGGAGTTCTTC

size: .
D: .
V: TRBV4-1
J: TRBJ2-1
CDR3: CASSQGGRLEQFF
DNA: TGCGCCAGCAGCCAAGGGGGACGGCTTGAGCAGTTCTTC

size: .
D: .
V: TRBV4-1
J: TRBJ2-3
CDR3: CASSQDGAPRDTQYF
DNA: TGCGCCAGCAGCCAAGATGGGGCCCCGAGGGATACGCAGTATTTT

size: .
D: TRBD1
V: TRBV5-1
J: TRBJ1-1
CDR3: CASSLAGTGMNTEAFF
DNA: TGCGCCAGCAGCTTGGCCGGGACAGGGATGAACACTGAAGCTTTCTTT

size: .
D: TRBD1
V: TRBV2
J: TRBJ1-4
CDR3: CASNRDSDEKLFF
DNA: TGTGCCAGCAACCGGGACAGCGATGAAAAACTGTTTTTT

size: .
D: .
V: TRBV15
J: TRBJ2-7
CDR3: CATSRDRGGLVYEQYF
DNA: TGTGCCACCAGCAGAGATCGGGGCGGGCTGGTCTACGAGCAGTACTTC

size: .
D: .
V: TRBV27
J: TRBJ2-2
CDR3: CASSRLTGTGNTGELFF
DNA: TGTGCCAGCAGTCGTTTAACCGGGACTGGAAACACCGGGGAGCTGTTTTTT

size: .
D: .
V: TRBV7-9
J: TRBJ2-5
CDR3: CASSLALGTTQETQYF
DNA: TGTGCCAGCAGCTTAGCGCTTGGTACAACCCAAGAGACCCAGTACTTC

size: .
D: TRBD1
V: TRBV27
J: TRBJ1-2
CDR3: CASSAGQGAAASLF
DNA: TGTGCCAGCAGTGCAGGACAGGGGGCTGCCGCCTCGTTATTC

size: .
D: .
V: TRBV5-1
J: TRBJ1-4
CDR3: CASSLIASNEKLFF
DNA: TGCGCCAGCAGCTTGATCGCTAGTAATGAAAAACTGTTTTTT

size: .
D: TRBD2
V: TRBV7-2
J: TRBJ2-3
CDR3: CASRRGLADTQYF
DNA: TGTGCCAGCAGGAGGGGACTAGCTGATACGCAGTATTTT

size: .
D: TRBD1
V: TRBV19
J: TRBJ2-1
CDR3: CASSTHRGPYNEQFF
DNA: TGTGCCAGTAGTACTCACAGGGGGCCCTACAATGAGCAGTTCTTC